This TCR beta chain comes out of a study of blood T cell repertoires in COVID-19. Germline V gives CDR1 MGHDK, CDR2 SYGVNS. V dropped 4 bases and J dropped 4 bases, with 8 bases sitting between them. The CDR3 length is 13 residues. Data came from immunoSEQ multiplex PCR; TCRdb stores just in-frame clones and leaves some out. The top ten hold approximately 3.3% of the sample, which has about 160,000 clones, around 85% seen once. The TCR sequence derives from a human donor with acute or convalescent COVID-19. The donor label of this sample is uncertain. Source material: peripheral blood. V usage is TRBV25-1 and J usage is TRBJ1-3, with D perhaps matching TRBD1 (5 bases). In nucleotides, the CDR3 is TGTGCCAGCAGTGTATCAGGGGGAAACACCATATATTTT. Translated, it gives CASSVSGGNTIYF.